This entry is about one T cell receptor beta chain. This sample was included in a study of blood T cell repertoires in COVID-19. Assay used: immunoSEQ multiplex PCR; TCRdb lists only in-frame clones, some missing. Here the sample spans roughly 250,000 clones, 80% to 90% being singletons. Enrolled through a virtual design, the participants were between about 18 and 100 years of age and came from around 25 US areas. Participants reported their clinical history, and cohort assignment relied on those reports. The sample taken for sequencing was PBMCs or T cells enriched from blood (not recorded which). The origin of this receptor is a woman aged 25 to 39 who had recovered from COVID-19.

CDR3 sequence reads: CASSYPPGQGSGNTIYF. The CDR3 region has the DNA TGTGCCAGCAGCTACCCACCGGGACAGGGATCTGGAAACACCATATATTTT. V and J are TRBV5-6 and TRBJ1-3; TRBD1 matches at 9 bases. The CDR3 is 17 amino acids. Trimming took 3 bases from V and 1 from J; bases not matched to a gene: 8. The germline V gene has CDR1 SGHDT and CDR2 YYEEEE.